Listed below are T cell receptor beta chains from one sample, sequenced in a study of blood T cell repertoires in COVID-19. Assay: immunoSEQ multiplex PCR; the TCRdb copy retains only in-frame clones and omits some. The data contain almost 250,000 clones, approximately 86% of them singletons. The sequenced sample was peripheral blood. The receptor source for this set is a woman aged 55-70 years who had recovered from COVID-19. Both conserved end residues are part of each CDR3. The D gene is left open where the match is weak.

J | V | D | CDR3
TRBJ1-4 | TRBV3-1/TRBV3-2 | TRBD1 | CASSSPTGATNEKLFF
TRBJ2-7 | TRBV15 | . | CATSRSRGLSYEQYF
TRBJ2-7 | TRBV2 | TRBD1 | CASSPDRGDYEQYF
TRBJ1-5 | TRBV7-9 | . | CASSRGDLNQPQHF
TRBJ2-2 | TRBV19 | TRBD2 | CASSFRTSLSGELFF
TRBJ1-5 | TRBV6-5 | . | CATTPPGDQPQHF
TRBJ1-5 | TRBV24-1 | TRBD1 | CATSEGQGRHLNQPQHF
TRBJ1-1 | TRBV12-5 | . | CASGPRVRAFF
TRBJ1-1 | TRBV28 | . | CASTEVGAGANTEAFF
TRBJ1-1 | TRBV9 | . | CASRLPPGTEAFF
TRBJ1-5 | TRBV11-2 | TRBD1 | CASSLALGGDSDNQPQHF
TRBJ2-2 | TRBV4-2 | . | CASRTGEEYTGELFF
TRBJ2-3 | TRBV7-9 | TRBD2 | CASTREADTQYF
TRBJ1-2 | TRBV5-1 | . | CASSLEGRGGYTF
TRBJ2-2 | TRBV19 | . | CASKDSPNTGELFF
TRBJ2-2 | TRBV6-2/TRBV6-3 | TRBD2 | CASSYFAGDTGELFF
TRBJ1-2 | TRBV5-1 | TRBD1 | CASSLGGQVSNYGYTF
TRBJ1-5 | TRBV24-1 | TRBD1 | CATDRGQNQPQHF
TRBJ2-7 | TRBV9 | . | CASSVGGRGPYEQYF
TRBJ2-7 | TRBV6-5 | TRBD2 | CASRPTSDYEQYF
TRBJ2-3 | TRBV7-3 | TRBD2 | CASSFSGGAASDTQYF
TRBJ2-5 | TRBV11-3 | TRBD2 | CASSTGLAGEETQYF
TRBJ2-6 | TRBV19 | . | CASSIKGKRAGANVLTF
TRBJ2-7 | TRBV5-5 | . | CASSLIGQSYEQYF
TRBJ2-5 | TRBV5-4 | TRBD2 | CASSLAWGGSETQYF
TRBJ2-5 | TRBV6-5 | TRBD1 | CASSSGQGGGQETQYF
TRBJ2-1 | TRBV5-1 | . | CASSWTEAYEQFF
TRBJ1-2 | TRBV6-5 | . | CASSYRGGGRDGYTF
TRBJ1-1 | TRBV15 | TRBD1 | CATRRQGASAFF
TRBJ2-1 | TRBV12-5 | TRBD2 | CASGLLAGPYNEQFF
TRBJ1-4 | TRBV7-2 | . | CASSLFMNEKLFF
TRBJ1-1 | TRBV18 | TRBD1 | CASSPRLTGGRTEAFF
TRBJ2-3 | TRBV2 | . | CASSVQGSTDTQYF
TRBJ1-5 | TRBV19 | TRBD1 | CASKDRVGNQPQHF
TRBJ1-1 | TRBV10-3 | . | CAISDVRFGEGAFF
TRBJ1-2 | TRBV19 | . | CASSSGTLARYGYTF
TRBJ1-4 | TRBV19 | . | CASSSRSNEKLFF
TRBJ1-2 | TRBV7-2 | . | CASSLRSYGYTF
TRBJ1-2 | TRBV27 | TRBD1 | CASSAPGQAYGYTF
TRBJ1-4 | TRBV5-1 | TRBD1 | CASTVDREEKLFF
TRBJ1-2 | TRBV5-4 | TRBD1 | CASSLETGGIYGYTF
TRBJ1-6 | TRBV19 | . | CASSIASTGGSPLHF
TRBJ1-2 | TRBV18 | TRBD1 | CASSPSSLQGTDGYTF
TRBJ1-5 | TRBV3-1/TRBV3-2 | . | CASSHGGVGNQPQHF
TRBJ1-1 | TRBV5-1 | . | CASSALGTRGTEAFF
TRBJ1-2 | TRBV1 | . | CTSSQGTSGGYTF
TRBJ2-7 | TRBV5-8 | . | CASSWVDSSYEQYF
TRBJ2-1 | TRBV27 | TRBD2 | CASSFPSGGLGNEQFF
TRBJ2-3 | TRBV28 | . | CASSSSHTQYF
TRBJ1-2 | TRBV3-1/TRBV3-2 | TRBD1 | CASSQRTGASGYTF
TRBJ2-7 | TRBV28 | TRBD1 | CASSTGDEQYF
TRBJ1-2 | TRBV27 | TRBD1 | CASSFTGGMIGYTF
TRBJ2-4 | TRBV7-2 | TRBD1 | CASSLYLAGQGKNIQYF
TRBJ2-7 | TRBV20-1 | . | CSATYRAEQYF
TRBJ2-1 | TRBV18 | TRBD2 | CASSQLAGGLNEQFF
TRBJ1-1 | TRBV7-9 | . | CASSSLETNTEAFF
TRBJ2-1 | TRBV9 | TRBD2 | CASSVTTSGGGEQFF